This T cell receptor beta chain stems from a study of Ad26.COV2.S vaccination and SARS-CoV-2 variants. Findings and caveats of the study: Once vaccination had occurred, spike-specific CD8+ and CD4+ T cell responses reportedly showed substantial breadth. Spike-specific TCR breadth in vaccine recipients exceeded that seen in placebo recipients. Non-spike TCR breadth showed similarity between vaccine and placebo recipients.

Some clones are missing from TCRdb's copy, which holds only in-frame ones; the method was immunoSEQ multiplex PCR. Here the sample spans tens of thousands of clones, more than 70% being singletons. As for this clone: Antigen: not known.

The CDR3 has 15 residues. CDR1 and CDR2 (germline): SGHTA, FQGNSA. Trimming removed 3 bases from V and 10 bases from J; junction bases left unmatched: 10. The rearrangement links TRBV7-2 to TRBJ2-1; TRBD2 agrees at 9 bases. The material sequenced was peripheral blood, taken after recovery from COVID-19. This receptor was obtained from a human donor who had recovered from COVID-19. The CDR3 protein is CASSFADSGSREQFF. As DNA, the CDR3 is TGTGCCAGCAGCTTCGCAGATAGCGGGAGCCGGGAGCAGTTCTTC.